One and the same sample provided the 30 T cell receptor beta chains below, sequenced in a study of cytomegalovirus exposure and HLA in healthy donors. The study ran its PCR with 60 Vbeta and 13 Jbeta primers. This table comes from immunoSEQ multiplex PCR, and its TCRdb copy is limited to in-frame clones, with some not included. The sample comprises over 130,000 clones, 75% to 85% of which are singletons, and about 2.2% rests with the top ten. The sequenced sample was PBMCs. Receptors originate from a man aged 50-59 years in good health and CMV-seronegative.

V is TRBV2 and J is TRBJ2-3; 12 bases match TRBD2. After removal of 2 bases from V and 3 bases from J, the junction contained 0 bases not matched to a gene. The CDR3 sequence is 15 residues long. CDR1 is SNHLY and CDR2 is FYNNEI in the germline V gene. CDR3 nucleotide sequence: TGTGCCAGCAGTGAAACTAGCGGGGGGACAGATACGCAGTATTTT. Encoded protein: CASSETSGGTDTQYF. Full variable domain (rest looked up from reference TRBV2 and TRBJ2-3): EPEVTQTPSHQVTQMGQEVILRCVPISNHLYFYWYRQILGQKVEFLVSFYNNEISEKSEIFDDQFSVERPDGSNFTLKIRSTKLEDSAMYFCASSETSGGTDTQYFGPGTRLTVL.

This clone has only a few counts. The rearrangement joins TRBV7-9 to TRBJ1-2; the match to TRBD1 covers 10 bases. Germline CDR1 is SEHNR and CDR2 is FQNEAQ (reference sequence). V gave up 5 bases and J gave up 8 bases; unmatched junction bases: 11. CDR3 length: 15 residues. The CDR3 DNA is TGTGCCAGCAGCCCCATGACAGGGGGCGCGGAGGGCTACACCTTC. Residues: CASSPMTGGAEGYTF.

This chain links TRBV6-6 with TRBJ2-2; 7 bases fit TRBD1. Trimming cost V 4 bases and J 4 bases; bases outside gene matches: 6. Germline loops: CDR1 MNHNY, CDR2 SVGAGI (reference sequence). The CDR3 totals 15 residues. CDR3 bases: TGTGCCAGCAGTTCGACAGGGCAGGGCACCGGGGAGCTGTTTTTT. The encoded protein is CASSSTGQGTGELFF.

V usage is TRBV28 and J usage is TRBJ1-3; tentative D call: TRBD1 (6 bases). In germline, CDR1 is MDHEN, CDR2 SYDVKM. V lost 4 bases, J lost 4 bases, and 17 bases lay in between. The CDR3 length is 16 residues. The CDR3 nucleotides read TGTGCCAGCAGTTCCCCTTCATTTGGACAGGGAAACACCATATATTTT. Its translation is CASSSPSFGQGNTIYF.

CDR3 in amino acids: CASSLEYGGRGPSYEQYF. For the CDR3, the DNA is TGTGCCAGCAGCTTAGAATATGGTGGCAGGGGGCCTTCCTACGAGCAGTACTTC. V and J are TRBV11-2 and TRBJ2-7; TRBD1 matches 8 bases. With 0 bases clipped from V and 1 base from J, the junction kept 11 bases outside the gene matches. The CDR3 contains 18 residues. The germline gives CDR1 SGHAT, CDR2 FQNNGV.

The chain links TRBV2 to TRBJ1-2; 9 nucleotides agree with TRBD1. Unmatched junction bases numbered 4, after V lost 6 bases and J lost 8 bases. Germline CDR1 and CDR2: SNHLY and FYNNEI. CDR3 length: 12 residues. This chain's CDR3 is CASRGTGLGYTF. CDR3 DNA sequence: TGTGCCAGCAGGGGGACAGGGCTAGGCTACACCTTC.

The DNA of the CDR3 is TGTGCCAGCAGTGAACTTATGAGTAACCCCAAAAACATTCAGTACTTC. Its translation: CASSELMSNPKNIQYF. The chain combines TRBV6-1 with TRBJ2-4; D remains unclear. Germline CDR1 and CDR2: MNHNS and SASEGT. V gave up 2 bases and J gave up 2 bases, with 13 bases separating them. This CDR3 has 16 residues.

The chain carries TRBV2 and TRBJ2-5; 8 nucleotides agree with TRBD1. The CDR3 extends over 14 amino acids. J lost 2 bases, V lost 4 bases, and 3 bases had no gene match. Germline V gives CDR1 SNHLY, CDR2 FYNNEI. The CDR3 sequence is CASSVDRGQETQYF. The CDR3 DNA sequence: TGTGCCAGCAGTGTCGACAGGGGACAAGAGACCCAGTACTTC.

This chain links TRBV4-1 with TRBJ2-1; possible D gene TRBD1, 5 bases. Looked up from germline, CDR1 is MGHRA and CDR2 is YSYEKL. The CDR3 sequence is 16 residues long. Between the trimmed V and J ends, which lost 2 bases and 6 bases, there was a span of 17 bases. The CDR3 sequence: CASSQWMNLGPNEQFF. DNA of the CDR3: TGCGCCAGCAGCCAATGGATGAATTTGGGGCCCAATGAGCAGTTCTTC.

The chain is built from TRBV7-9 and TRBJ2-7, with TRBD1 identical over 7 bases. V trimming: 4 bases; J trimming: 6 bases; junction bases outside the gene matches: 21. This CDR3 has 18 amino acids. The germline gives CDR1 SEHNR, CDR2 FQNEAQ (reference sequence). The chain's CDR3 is CASSSFPAPDRVTREQYF. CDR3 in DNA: TGTGCCAGCAGCTCCTTCCCAGCGCCAGACAGGGTGACGCGCGAGCAGTACTTC.

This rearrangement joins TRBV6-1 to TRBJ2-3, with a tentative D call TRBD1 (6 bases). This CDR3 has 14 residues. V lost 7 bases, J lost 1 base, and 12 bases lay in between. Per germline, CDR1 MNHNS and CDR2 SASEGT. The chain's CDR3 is CASKGDIGTDTQYF. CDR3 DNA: TGTGCCAGCAAGGGGGACATAGGCACAGATACGCAGTATTTT.

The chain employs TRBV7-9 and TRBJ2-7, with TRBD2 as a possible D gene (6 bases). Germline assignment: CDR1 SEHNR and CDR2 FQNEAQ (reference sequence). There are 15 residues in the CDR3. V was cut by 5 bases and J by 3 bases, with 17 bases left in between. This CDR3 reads CASSLSGPAHYEQYF. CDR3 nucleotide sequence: TGTGCCAGCAGCCTTAGCGGCCCAGCCCACTACGAGCAGTACTTC.

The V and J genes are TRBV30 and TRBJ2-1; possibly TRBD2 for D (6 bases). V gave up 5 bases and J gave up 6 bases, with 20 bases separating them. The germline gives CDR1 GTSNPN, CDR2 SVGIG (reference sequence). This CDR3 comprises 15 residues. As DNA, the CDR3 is TGTGCCTGGGGTATGGGACTGGCGGAGAGCAATGAGCAGTTCTTC. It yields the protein CAWGMGLAESNEQFF.

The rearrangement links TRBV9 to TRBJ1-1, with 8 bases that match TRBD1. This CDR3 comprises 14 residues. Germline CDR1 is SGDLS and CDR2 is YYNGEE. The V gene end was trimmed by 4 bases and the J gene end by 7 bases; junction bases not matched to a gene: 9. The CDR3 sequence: CASSPRVGQGEAFF. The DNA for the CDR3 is TGTGCCAGCAGCCCCCGAGTCGGACAGGGTGAAGCTTTCTTT.

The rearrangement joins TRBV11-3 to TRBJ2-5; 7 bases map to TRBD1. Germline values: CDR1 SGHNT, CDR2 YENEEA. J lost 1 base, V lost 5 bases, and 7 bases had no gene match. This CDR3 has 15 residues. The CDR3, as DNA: TGTGCCAGCAGCCCCAAGACAGGGATCCAAGAGACCCAGTACTTC. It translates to CASSPKTGIQETQYF.

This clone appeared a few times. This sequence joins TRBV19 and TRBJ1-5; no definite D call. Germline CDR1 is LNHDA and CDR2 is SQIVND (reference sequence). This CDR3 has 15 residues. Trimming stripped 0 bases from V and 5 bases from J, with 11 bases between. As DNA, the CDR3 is TGTGCCAGTAGTATAGATCTGGCGGGATATCAGCCCCAGCATTTT. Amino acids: CASSIDLAGYQPQHF.

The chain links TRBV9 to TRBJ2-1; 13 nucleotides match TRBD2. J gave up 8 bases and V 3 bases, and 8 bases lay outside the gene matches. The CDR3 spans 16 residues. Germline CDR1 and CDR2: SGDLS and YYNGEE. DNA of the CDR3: TGTGCCAGCAGCGCCTTACTAGCGGGAGGGCCTGATGAGCAGTTCTTC. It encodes CASSALLAGGPDEQFF.

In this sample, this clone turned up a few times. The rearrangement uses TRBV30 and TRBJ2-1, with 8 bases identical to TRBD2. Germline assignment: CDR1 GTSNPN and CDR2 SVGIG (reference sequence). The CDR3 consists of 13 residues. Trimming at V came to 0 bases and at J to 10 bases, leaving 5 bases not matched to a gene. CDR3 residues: CAWSVEIAGEQFF. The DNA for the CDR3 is TGTGCCTGGAGTGTCGAGATAGCGGGGGAGCAGTTCTTC.

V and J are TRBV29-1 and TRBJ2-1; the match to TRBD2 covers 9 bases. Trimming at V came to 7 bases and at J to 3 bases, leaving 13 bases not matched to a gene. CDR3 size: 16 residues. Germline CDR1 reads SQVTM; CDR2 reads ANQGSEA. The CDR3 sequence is CSAYSGIAGDYNEQFF. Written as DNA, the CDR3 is TGCAGCGCTTACTCGGGTATAGCGGGGGACTACAATGAGCAGTTCTTC.

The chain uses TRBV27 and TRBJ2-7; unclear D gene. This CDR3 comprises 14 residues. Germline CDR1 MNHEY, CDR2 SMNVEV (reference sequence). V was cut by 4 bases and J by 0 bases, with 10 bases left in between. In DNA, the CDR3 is TGTGCCAGCAGTTCCGGGTTCGACTCCTACGAGCAGTACTTC. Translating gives CASSSGFDSYEQYF.

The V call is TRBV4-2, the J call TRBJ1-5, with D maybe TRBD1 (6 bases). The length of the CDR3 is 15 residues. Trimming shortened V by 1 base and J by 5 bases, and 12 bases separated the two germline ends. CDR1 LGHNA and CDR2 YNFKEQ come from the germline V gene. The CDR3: CASSQGGGGDQPQHF. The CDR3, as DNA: TGTGCCAGCAGCCAAGGGGGGGGCGGGGATCAGCCCCAGCATTTT.

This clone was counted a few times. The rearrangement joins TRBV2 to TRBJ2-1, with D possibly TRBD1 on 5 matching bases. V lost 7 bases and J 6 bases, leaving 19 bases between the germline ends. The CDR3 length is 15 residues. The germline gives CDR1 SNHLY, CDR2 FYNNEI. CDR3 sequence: CASMGGLRTINEQFF. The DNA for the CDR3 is TGTGCCAGCATGGGCGGCCTCCGGACAATCAATGAGCAGTTCTTC.

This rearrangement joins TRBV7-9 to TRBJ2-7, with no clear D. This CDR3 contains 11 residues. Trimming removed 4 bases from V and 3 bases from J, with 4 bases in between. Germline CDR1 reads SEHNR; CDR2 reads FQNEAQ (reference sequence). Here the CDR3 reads CASSSLYEQYF. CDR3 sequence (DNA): TGTGCCAGCAGCTCCCTCTACGAGCAGTACTTC.

Here the CDR3 DNA reads TGCGCCAGCAGCTTGGGCGCTAGCGGGTTCTCCTACGAGCAGTACTTC. Residues: CASSLGASGFSYEQYF. The chain couples TRBV5-1 to TRBJ2-7; 8 nucleotides match TRBD2. Germline V gene sequence: CDR1 SGHRS, CDR2 YFSETQ. V lost 0 bases to trimming and J lost 0 bases; unmatched junction nucleotides: 5. The CDR3 sequence is 16 residues long. The full variable domain, its missing parts supplied by reference TRBV5-1 and TRBJ2-7, is KAGVTQTPRYLIKTRGQQVTLSCSPISGHRSVSWYQQTPGQGLQFLFEYFSETQRNKGNFPGRFSGRQFSNSRSEMNVSTLELGDSALYLCASSLGASGFSYEQYFGPGTRLTVT.

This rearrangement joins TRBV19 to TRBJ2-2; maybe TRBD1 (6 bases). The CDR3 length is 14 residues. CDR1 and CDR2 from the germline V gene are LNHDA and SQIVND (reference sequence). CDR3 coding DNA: TGTGTCAGCCAACAGGGCCGGGGCACCGGGGAGCTGTTTTTT. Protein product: CVSQQGRGTGELFF.

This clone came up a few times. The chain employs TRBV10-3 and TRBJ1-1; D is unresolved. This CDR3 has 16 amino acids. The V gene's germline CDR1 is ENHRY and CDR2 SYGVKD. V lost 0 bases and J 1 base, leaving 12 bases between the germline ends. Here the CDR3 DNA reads TGTGCCATCAGTGAGTCGACGGGGAGACGGAACACTGAAGCTTTCTTT. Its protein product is CAISESTGRRNTEAFF.

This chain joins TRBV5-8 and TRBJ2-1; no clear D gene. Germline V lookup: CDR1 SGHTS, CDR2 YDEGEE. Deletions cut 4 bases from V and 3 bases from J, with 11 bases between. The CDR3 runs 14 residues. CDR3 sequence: CASSIDRHYNEQFF. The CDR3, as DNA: TGTGCCAGCAGCATAGACCGACACTACAATGAGCAGTTCTTC.

The chain's CDR3 is CSARTYTEAFF. The CDR3 coding sequence is TGCAGTGCTAGAACTTACACTGAAGCTTTCTTT. V and J are TRBV20-1 and TRBJ1-1; D unresolved. This CDR3 has 11 amino acids. V lost 2 bases to trimming and J lost 3 bases, with 4 bases between them. Germline assignment: CDR1 DFQATT and CDR2 SNEGSKA (reference sequence).

This CDR3 is CASSSGQGNTEAFF. The CDR3 DNA reads TGTGCCAGCAGTTCGGGACAGGGGAACACTGAAGCTTTCTTT. This chain connects TRBV28 to TRBJ1-1, with 9 bases aligning to TRBD1. The V gene's germline CDR1 is MDHEN and CDR2 SYDVKM. Trimming cost V 4 bases and J 1 base; bases outside gene matches: 1. The CDR3 sequence is 14 residues long.

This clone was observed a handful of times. The CDR3 DNA reads as TGCAGCGTTGAAGGTACATACGAGCAGTACTTC. As protein: CSVEGTYEQYF. The rearrangement links TRBV29-1 to TRBJ2-7, with unresolved D. The length of the CDR3 is 11 residues. V lost 1 base and J 4 bases, leaving 5 bases between the germline ends. The germline V gene has CDR1 SQVTM and CDR2 ANQGSEA.